The 21 T cell receptor beta chains presented below share a single source sample, sequenced in a study of cytomegalovirus exposure and HLA in healthy donors. Only in-frame clones appear in the TCRdb table, and some are missing; sequencing was by immunoSEQ multiplex PCR. Altogether approximately 65,000 clones are present, over 90% being singletons, with the ten largest covering about 5.4%. The sequenced sample consisted of PBMCs. These receptors were obtained from a man aged 18 to 30 in good health and CMV-seropositive.

J is TRBJ2-1 and V is TRBV5-1, with 12 bases that match TRBD2. The CDR3 consists of 16 residues. Germline loops: CDR1 SGHRS, CDR2 YFSETQ. Losses at the gene ends were 4 bases for V and 8 bases for J; bases not matched to a gene: 10. The DNA for the CDR3 is TGCGCCAGCAGCCCGACTAGCGGGAGCCTCCTCGATGAGCAGTTCTTC. Its protein is CASSPTSGSLLDEQFF.

This chain joins TRBV30 and TRBJ1-2; TRBD1 aligns across 9 bases. In germline, CDR1 is GTSNPN, CDR2 SVGIG (reference sequence). The CDR3 spans 15 residues. With V trimmed by 7 bases and J by 0 bases, 9 bases remained unmatched. CDR3 loop: CAYLQGALANYGYTF. CDR3 sequence (DNA): TGTGCCTACCTACAGGGGGCCCTTGCTAACTATGGCTACACCTTC.

Note on this clone: Relative to the germline gene, one junction end is altered; a read error may explain this. The CDR3 spells CASQRGENEKLFF. The CDR3 bases are TGTGCCTCACAGCGTGGGGAGAATGAGAAACTGTTTTTT. V and J are TRBV6-5 and TRBJ1-4; D call uncertain. The CDR3 totals 13 residues. Germline-derived CDR1 and CDR2 are MNHEY and SVGAGI.

This sequence joins TRBV9 and TRBJ2-1; 12 positions agree with TRBD2. Germline V gene sequence: CDR1 SGDLS, CDR2 YYNGEE. CDR3 length equals 16 residues. The V gene end was trimmed by 0 bases and the J gene end by 12 bases; junction bases not matched to a gene: 10. The CDR3 protein is CASSVESSGRGRGQFF. CDR3 DNA sequence: TGTGCCAGCAGCGTAGAGTCTAGCGGGAGGGGAAGGGGGCAGTTCTTC.

This chain joins TRBV2 and TRBJ1-2; a weak D match, TRBD1 (6 bases). CDR3 length: 14 residues. CDR1 is SNHLY, CDR2 FYNNEI, per germline. The V gene lost 3 bases and the J gene lost 4 bases, with 12 bases spanning the gap. The CDR3 here is CASSDAGDLYGYTF. CDR3 DNA: TGTGCCAGCAGTGACGCAGGGGACCTCTATGGCTACACCTTC. The complete variable domain, with remaining parts taken from reference TRBV2 and TRBJ1-2, reads EPEVTQTPSHQVTQMGQEVILRCVPISNHLYFYWYRQILGQKVEFLVSFYNNEISEKSEIFDDQFSVERPDGSNFTLKIRSTKLEDSAMYFCASSDAGDLYGYTFGSGTRLTVV.

The chain has TRBV10-3 and TRBJ2-3, with D perhaps matching TRBD1 (6 bases). This CDR3 comprises 15 residues. Deletions cut 10 bases from V and 0 bases from J, with 17 bases between. CDR1 and CDR2 (germline): ENHRY, SYGVKD. CDR3 sequence (DNA): TGTGCCACCCTCGACAGGCGCCCTAGCACAGATACGCAGTATTTT. It specifies CATLDRRPSTDTQYF.

The chain links TRBV7-9 to TRBJ2-5; 10 bases fit TRBD2. Trimming cost V 4 bases and J 7 bases; bases outside gene matches: 15. The CDR3 has 17 residues. CDR1 SEHNR and CDR2 FQNEAQ come from the germline V gene (reference sequence). The CDR3 is CASSSPPAGGPAGTQYF. The CDR3 coding sequence is TGTGCCAGCAGCTCGCCCCCAGCGGGAGGGCCTGCTGGGACCCAGTACTTC.

The table lists this clone with a count of one. The V gene is TRBV30, the J gene TRBJ1-2; no clear D gene. Germline V gene lookup returns CDR1 GTSNPN and CDR2 SVGIG (reference sequence). This CDR3 is built from 15 residues. V was trimmed by 1 base and J by 5 bases, leaving 17 bases between them. CDR3 DNA: TGTGCCTGGAGTGACCCCCCCGGGGTTCGGTATGGCTACACCTTC. Residues: CAWSDPPGVRYGYTF.

Only a few counts were recorded for this clone. The chain uses TRBV9 and TRBJ2-7, with D possibly being TRBD1 (5 bases). Germline lookup yields CDR1 SGDLS and CDR2 YYNGEE. The V end lost 2 bases, the J end lost 4 bases, and 16 bases lay between the germline ends. The CDR3 consists of 15 residues. CDR3 residues: CASSVGSGGAYEQYF. The CDR3 nucleotides are TGTGCCAGCAGCGTGGGGTCAGGTGGGGCTTACGAGCAGTACTTC. Looking up the rest from reference TRBV9 and TRBJ2-7 gives the full variable domain: DSGVTQTPKHLITATGQRVTLRCSPRSGDLSVYWYQQSLDQGLQFLIQYYNGEERAKGNILERFSAQQFPDLHSELNLSSLELGDSALYFCASSVGSGGAYEQYFGPGTRLTVT.

This clone was recorded only once. Additional DNA sequences in this sample encode the identical CDR3. The CDR3 protein is CASSLTGNTGELFF. The CDR3, as DNA: TGTGCCAGCAGTTTGACAGGGAACACCGGGGAGCTGTTTTTT. The rearrangement links TRBV28 to TRBJ2-2; maybe TRBD1 (6 bases). The germline V gene encodes CDR1 MDHEN and CDR2 SYDVKM. Deletions cut 3 bases from V and 1 base from J, with 6 bases between. The CDR3 has 14 residues. The full variable domain, rest sourced from reference TRBV28 and TRBJ2-2, is DVKVTQSSRYLVKRTGEKVFLECVQDMDHENMFWYRQDPGLGLRLIYFSYDVKMKEKGDIPEGYSVSREKKERFSLILESASTNQTSMYLCASSLTGNTGELFFGEGSRLTVL.

Note on this clone: This sample includes further DNA sequences coding for the same CDR3. V and J are TRBV6-5 and TRBJ2-5, with TRBD1 identical over 7 bases. The CDR3 sequence is 15 residues long. The trim removed 4 bases at V and 3 bases at J, leaving 8 bases unmatched. Germline-derived CDR1 and CDR2 are MNHEY and SVGAGI. The CDR3 sequence is CASSSSLGQEETQYF. CDR3 in DNA: TGTGCCAGCAGTTCGTCCCTTGGACAGGAAGAGACCCAGTACTTC.

The chain has TRBV6-1 and TRBJ2-6; unclear D gene. The germline gives CDR1 MNHNS, CDR2 SASEGT. V lost 4 bases, J lost 0 bases, and 4 bases lay in between. The CDR3 covers 14 residues. The CDR3: CASSASSGANVLTF. DNA for the CDR3: TGTGCCAGCAGTGCCTCCTCTGGGGCCAACGTCCTGACTTTC.

V is TRBV5-1 and J is TRBJ2-1, with TRBD2 identical over 9 bases. J gave up 6 bases and V 4 bases, and 8 bases lay outside the gene matches. Looked up from germline, CDR1 is SGHRS and CDR2 is YFSETQ. The CDR3 sequence is 15 residues long. In nucleotides, the CDR3 is TGCGCCAGCAGCCTAATGGGGACTAGCTCCAATGAGCAGTTCTTC. This translates into CASSLMGTSSNEQFF.

The V and J genes are TRBV13 and TRBJ1-4; D is ambiguous. The V end was cut by 1 base, the J end by 7 bases, with 16 bases between. The CDR3 sequence is 16 residues long. Germline CDR1 is PRHDT and CDR2 is FYEKMQ (reference sequence). This chain's CDR3 is CASSLATRVSAEKLFF. The CDR3 DNA reads as TGTGCCAGCAGCTTAGCTACGAGGGTCTCGGCTGAAAAACTGTTTTTT.

This chain connects TRBV28 to TRBJ1-5; the match to TRBD1 covers 9 bases. Unmatched junction bases numbered 5, after V lost 5 bases and J lost 3 bases. Germline-derived CDR1 and CDR2 are MDHEN and SYDVKM. CDR3 size: 15 residues. The CDR3 nucleotides read TGTGCCAGCAGTCCGGGGGACAGGGACAATCAGCCCCAGCATTTT. This sequence encodes CASSPGDRDNQPQHF.

The chain joins TRBV2 to TRBJ2-2; 14 nucleotides line up with TRBD2. Germline trimming cut 5 bases from V and 7 bases from J; bases unmatched to any gene: 9. This CDR3 region has 17 residues. Germline CDR1 is SNHLY and CDR2 is FYNNEI. CDR3 coding DNA: TGTGCCAGCAGTCCTAGGACTAGCGGGAGGAGGATCGGGGAGCTGTTTTTT. It encodes CASSPRTSGRRIGELFF.

This chain connects TRBV29-1 to TRBJ2-5; D might be TRBD2 (6 bases). V lost 3 bases, J lost 2 bases, and 7 bases lay in between. CDR3 length: 12 amino acids. The germline CDR1 and CDR2 sequences are SQVTM and ANQGSEA. CDR3 sequence: CSVETRQETQYF. The CDR3 DNA reads TGCAGCGTTGAGACTAGGCAAGAGACCCAGTACTTC. The entire variable domain, with the rest obtained from reference TRBV29-1 and TRBJ2-5, is as follows: SAVISQKPSRDICQRGTSLTIQCQVDSQVTMMFWYRQQPGQSLTLIATANQGSEATYESGFVIDKFPISRPNLTFSTLTVSNMSPEDSSIYLCSVETRQETQYFGPGTRLLVL.

This clone was seen a few times. The CDR3: CASSLLAGGSGANVLTF. CDR3 nucleotide sequence: TGTGCCAGCAGTCTTCTAGCGGGTGGCTCTGGGGCCAACGTCCTGACTTTC. The chain couples TRBV6-4 to TRBJ2-6; 8 bases fit TRBD2. The CDR3 has 17 amino acids. V shed 5 bases, J shed 0 bases, and the junction held 6 bases outside the gene matches. Germline V gives CDR1 MRHNA, CDR2 SNTAGT.

The CDR3 here is CASTPVRGQGTYEQYF. The CDR3 coding sequence is TGTGCCAGCACCCCAGTGAGAGGACAGGGCACCTACGAGCAGTACTTC. The chain couples TRBV28 to TRBJ2-7, with 8 bases aligning to TRBD1. This CDR3 has 16 amino acids. Germline CDR1 reads MDHEN; CDR2 reads SYDVKM. The V and J ends lost 7 bases and 2 bases, in that order; junction bases with no gene match: 13.

The chain joins TRBV4-1 to TRBJ2-3; D not resolved. The CDR3 has 14 residues. V lost 1 base and J 0 bases, leaving 5 bases between the germline ends. CDR1 MGHRA and CDR2 YSYEKL come from the germline V gene. CDR3 coding DNA: TGCGCCAGCAGCCAAGTGGGCAGCACAGATACGCAGTATTTT. It yields the protein CASSQVGSTDTQYF.

The chain joins TRBV30 to TRBJ2-3; tentatively, D is TRBD1 (6 bases). Germline loops: CDR1 GTSNPN, CDR2 SVGIG (reference sequence). This CDR3 comprises 14 residues. Trimming took 1 base from V and 4 from J, leaving 12 bases between them. The DNA for the CDR3 is TGTGCCTGGAGTGAGGGCAGGGGAGCAGATACGCAGTATTTT. Encoded protein: CAWSEGRGADTQYF.